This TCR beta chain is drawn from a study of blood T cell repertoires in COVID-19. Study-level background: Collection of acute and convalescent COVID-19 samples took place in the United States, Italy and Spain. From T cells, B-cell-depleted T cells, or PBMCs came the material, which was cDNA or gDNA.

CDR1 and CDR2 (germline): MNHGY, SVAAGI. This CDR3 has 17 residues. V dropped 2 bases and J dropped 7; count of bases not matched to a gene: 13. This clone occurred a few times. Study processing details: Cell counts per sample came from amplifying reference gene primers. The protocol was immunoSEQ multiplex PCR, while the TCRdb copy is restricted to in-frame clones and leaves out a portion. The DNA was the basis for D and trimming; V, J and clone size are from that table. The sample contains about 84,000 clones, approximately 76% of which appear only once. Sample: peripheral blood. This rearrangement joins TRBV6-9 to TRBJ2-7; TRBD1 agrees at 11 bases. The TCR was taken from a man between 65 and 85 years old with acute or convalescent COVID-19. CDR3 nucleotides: TGTGCCAGCAGTTATGGTGTGCTGGACAGGGGGCAGGGGGAGCAGTACGTC. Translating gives CASSYGVLDRGQGEQYV.